This T cell receptor beta chain derives from a study of OX40 agonist ivuxolimab in advanced cancers. Some background on the complete study: Ivuxolimab was an agonistic, fully human IgG2 monoclonal antibody directed against OX40 (CD134), a costimulatory receptor. Intravenous ivuxolimab was administered to patients every 2 weeks at six dose levels: 0.01, 0.1, 0.3, 1.5, 3 and 10 mg/kg. The dose-escalation cohort was 82.7% male with a mean age of approximately 60 years, ranging from roughly 23 to 85. Prior anti-PD-1, anti-PD-L1 or anti-CTLA-4 therapy was permitted, and approximately 42% of dose-escalation patients had received checkpoint inhibitors. The paper reports the monotherapy dose-escalation portion (N of about 51 patients) of the phase I ivuxolimab trial. Partial responses occurred in three dose-escalation patients: two with cutaneous melanoma and one with hepatocellular carcinoma. Peripheral TCRbeta sequencing was intended to test whether TCR sequence diversity was altered and clonal T-cell expansion was caused by ivuxolimab. Of the roughly 51 patients in dose escalation, about 20 had hepatocellular carcinoma, about 15 had melanoma, 9 had renal cell carcinoma and 9 had head and neck cancer. General study outcomes and caveats: Low levels of normalized T-cell clonal expansion were also seen in some patients who did not respond. At doses from 0.1 to 3.0 mg/kg, clonal expansion was seen in both CD4+ and CD8+ blood T cells between baseline and week 6. On average, CD8+ T cells showed more expanded clones than CD4+ T cells after ivuxolimab. Partial responders in the 0.1-3.0 mg/kg groups had among the lowest normalized peripheral clonal expansion, especially among CD8+ T cells. Antigen specificity was not determined for the clonally expanded peripheral T cells.

Taken from the germline V gene (reference sequence), the CDR1 and CDR2 loops are MNHEY and SMNVEV. The germline V and J ends show losses of 2 bases and 1 base respectively, and no gene match explains 9 bases of the junction. Spanning cysteine to phenylalanine, the CDR3 consists of 17 amino acids. Kept here is only the CDR3 DNA, which spans 51 bases and is read in frame from base 1. Patients with a history of autoimmune disease or receiving systemic immunosuppression were excluded from the trial. In every dose cohort, peripheral blood was drawn for TCR sequencing at baseline, cycle 4 day 1, and cycle 7 day 1. The samples were taken from a phase I, first-in-human, multicenter, open-label dose-escalation trial of ivuxolimab. Adults with locally advanced or metastatic head and neck squamous cell, hepatocellular, melanoma or renal cell carcinoma were enrolled in the trial. Before TCR sequencing, CD4+ T cells and CD8+ T cells were sorted from peripheral blood as separate populations.

Remarks on this clone: Which antigen it targets is not known. No base-level quality is on record; no much larger clone is a single base apart.

Genomic DNA was extracted from sorted cells for sequencing of the TCRbeta CDR3 region. The immunoSEQ Assay was used to sequence the TCRbeta CDR3 regions. Entries here come from immuneACCESS through TCRdb and include only in-frame sequences with V and J called. Some clones fail to appear in such tables; in the studies checked, an unresolved V gene covers under half of the shortfall, and the cause of the remainder is unknown. The sample table lists 75,000 to 100,000 clones, approximately 91% of them with a count of one. 0.7% to 0.9% of the sample goes to the ten largest clones. The input for sequencing was CD4+ or CD8+ T cells sorted from blood, taken in a trial of the OX40 agonist ivuxolimab. The clonotype comes from an adult with an advanced solid tumor such as melanoma, head and neck, liver or kidney cancer. In this chain, TRBV27 is recombined with TRBJ2-7; TRBD1 agrees with 9 junctional bases. The CDR3 here reads CASSLGQGRFTSYEQYF. The sequenced DNA is TGTGCCAGCAGTTTAGGACAGGGGCGGTTCACGTCCTACGAGCAGTACTTC.